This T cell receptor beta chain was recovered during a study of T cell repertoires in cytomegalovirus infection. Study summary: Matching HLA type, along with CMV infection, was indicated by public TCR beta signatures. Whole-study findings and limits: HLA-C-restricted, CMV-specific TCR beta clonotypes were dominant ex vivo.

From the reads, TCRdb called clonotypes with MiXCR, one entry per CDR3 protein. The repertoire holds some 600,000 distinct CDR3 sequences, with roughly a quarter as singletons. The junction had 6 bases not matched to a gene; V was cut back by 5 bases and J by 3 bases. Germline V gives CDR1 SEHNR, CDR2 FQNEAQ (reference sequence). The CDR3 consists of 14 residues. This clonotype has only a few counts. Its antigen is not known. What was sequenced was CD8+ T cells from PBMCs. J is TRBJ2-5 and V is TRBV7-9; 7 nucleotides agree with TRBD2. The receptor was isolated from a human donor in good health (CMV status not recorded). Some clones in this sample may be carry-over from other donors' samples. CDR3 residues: CASSQREREETQYF. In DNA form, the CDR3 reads TGTGCCAGCAGCCAGCGGGAACGGGAAGAGACCCAGTACTTC.